Listed below are T cell receptor beta chains from one sample, sequenced in a study of PD-1 blockade in classical Hodgkin lymphoma. The table came from immunoSEQ multiplex PCR; TCRdb's copy has only in-frame clones and leaves some out. The profile shows some 19,000 clones, 70% to 85% of them singletons. The sample was peripheral blood mononuclear cells (PBMCs), taken at baseline. The receptors derive from a human donor with classical Hodgkin lymphoma. Both conserved end residues are part of each CDR3. The D gene is left open where the match is weak.

>TRBV9|TRBJ1-3|NA
TGTGCCAGCAGCGAAGAGGGGACGGATAGAAACACCATATATTTT
CASSEEGTDRNTIYF
>TRBV11-2|TRBJ1-2|NA
TGTGCCAGCAGCTTCCGGGGTATTGGCTACACCTTC
CASSFRGIGYTF
>TRBV10-3|TRBJ1-1|NA
TGTGCCATCAGTGAAACTGGGGCAGGCGACACTGAAGCTTTCTTT
CAISETGAGDTEAFF
>TRBV6-1|TRBJ2-1|TRBD2
TGTGCCAGCAGTGAAGCGCTTCGGCGGGGGGCCTACAATGAGCAGTTCTTC
CASSEALRRGAYNEQFF
>TRBV4-3|TRBJ2-3|NA
TGCGCCAGCAGCCCCGGGACCCTCCAGACGGGTACGCAGTATTTT
CASSPGTLQTGTQYF
>TRBV4-1|TRBJ1-3|NA
TGCGCCAGCCGCGGCCCCGGGGGGGAAGGTGGAAACACCATATATTTT
CASRGPGGEGGNTIYF
>TRBV7-7|TRBJ2-7|NA
TGTGCTAGCAGCCCCCGTACAGGTTCCTACGAGCAGTACTTC
CASSPRTGSYEQYF
>TRBV4-3|TRBJ1-1|NA
TGCGCCAGCAGCCAAGATATGTTGAACACTGAAGCTTTCTTT
CASSQDMLNTEAFF
>TRBV5-1|TRBJ2-3|NA
TGCGCCAGCAGCTTGGGCCTTGAATGGCGGGGGCGGACAGATACGCAGTATTTT
CASSLGLEWRGRTDTQYF
>TRBV7-2|TRBJ1-5|NA
TGTGCCAGCAGCTTAGATCATCAGCCCCAGCATTTT
CASSLDHQPQHF
>TRBV7-9|TRBJ2-1|TRBD1
TGTGCCAGCAGCCCGGGACAGGGCAATGAGCAGTTCTTC
CASSPGQGNEQFF
>TRBV4-1|TRBJ2-3|TRBD1
TGCGCCAGCAGCCCGGGGACAGGGGGCACAGATACGCAGTATTTT
CASSPGTGGTDTQYF
>TRBV5-4|TRBJ2-5|NA
TGTGCCAGCAGCTTAGCCGGAGAGACCCAGTACTTC
CASSLAGETQYF
>TRBV7-9|TRBJ2-7|NA
TGTGCCAGCAGCCTAGGATGGAGGGGCTCCTACGAGCAGTACTTC
CASSLGWRGSYEQYF
>TRBV7-2|TRBJ2-7|NA
TGTGCCAGCGCTGATGGGAACAGCTACGAGCAGTACTTC
CASADGNSYEQYF
>TRBV6-6|TRBJ2-5|NA
TGTGCCAGCAGCCCCGGCCGGGGACAACTAGAGACCCAGTACTTC
CASSPGRGQLETQYF